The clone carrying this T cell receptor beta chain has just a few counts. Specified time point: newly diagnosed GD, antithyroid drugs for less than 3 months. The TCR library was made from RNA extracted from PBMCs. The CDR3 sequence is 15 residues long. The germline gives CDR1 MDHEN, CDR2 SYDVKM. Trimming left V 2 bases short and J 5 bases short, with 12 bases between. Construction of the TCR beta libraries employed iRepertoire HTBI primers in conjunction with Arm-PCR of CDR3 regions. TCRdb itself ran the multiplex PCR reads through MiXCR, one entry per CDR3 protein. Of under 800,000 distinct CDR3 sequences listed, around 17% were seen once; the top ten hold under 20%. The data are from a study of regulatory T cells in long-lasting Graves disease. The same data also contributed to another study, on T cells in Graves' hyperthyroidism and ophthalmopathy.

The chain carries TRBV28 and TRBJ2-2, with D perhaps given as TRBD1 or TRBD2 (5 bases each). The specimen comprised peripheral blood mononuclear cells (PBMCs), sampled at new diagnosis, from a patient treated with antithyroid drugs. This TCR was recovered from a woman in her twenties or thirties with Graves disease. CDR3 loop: CASSLEGDSTGELFF. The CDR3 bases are TGTGCCAGCAGTTTAGAGGGAGACAGTACCGGGGAGCTGTTTTTT.